This T cell receptor beta chain originates from a study of blood T cells in healthy people across ages. With 6 bases removed from V and 7 bases from J, the gap between germline ends came to 18 bases. Germline V gene lookup returns CDR1 DFQATT and CDR2 SNEGSKA (reference sequence). The CDR3 covers 14 residues. With a J-beta primer mix and a sample-barcoded 5' primer, a second PCR ran about 7 to 11 cycles. Each CDR3 protein gets one entry after TCRdb re-called the 5' RACE reads with MiXCR. The data hold hundreds of thousands of distinct CDR3 sequences, with 20% to 30% observed a single time. It was around 9 milliliters of peripheral blood that were drawn from each donor. The study isolated at least 6.5 million PBMCs from each sample. A few counts support this clonotype. These data also featured in a second study, about T cells of mothers and their children. Turning to that study: RNA extracted was entirely used for cDNA synthesis, 1.5 ug per 15 ul. Approximately 2.7 million TCR beta reads per child versus over 9 million per mother.

Source material: blood. The TCR was taken from a boy aged 10-17 years in good health. V is TRBV20-1 and J is TRBJ1-4; D is unclear. CDR3 in amino acids: CSAYNRKAGEKLFF. The DNA for the CDR3 is TGCAGTGCCTACAACCGGAAGGCGGGTGAAAAACTGTTTTTT.